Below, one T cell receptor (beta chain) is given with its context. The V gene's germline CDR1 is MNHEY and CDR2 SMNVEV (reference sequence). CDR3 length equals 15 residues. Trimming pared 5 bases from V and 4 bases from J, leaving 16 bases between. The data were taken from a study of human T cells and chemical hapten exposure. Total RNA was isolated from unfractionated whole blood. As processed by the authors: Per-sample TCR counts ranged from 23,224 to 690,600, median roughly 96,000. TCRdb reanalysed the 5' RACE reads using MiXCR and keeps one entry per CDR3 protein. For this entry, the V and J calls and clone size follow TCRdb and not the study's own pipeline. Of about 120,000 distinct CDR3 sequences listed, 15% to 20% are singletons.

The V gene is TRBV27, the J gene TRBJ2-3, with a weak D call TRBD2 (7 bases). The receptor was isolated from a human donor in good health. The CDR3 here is CASSLRQAGADTQYF. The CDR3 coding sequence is TGTGCCAGCAGTCTACGACAGGCGGGAGCAGATACGCAGTATTTT.